The rows below give T cell receptor beta chains drawn from one sample of a study of blood T cell repertoires in COVID-19. Data came from immunoSEQ multiplex PCR; TCRdb stores just in-frame clones and leaves some out. The table lists tens of thousands of clones, about 85% of them singletons. The sequenced sample consisted of peripheral blood. The receptors shown here come from a man aged 50 to 59 with active COVID-19. Both conserved end residues are part of each CDR3. The D gene is left open where the match is weak. Some rows have no size entry. The others give once, few or many, or a class for an expanded clone.

d_call cdr3_length clone_size j_call v_call cdr3_nt cdr3_aa
TRBD1 14 - TRBJ2-1 TRBV6-6 TGTGCCAGCACCACGGGACAGAGTAACAATGAGCAGTTCTTC CASTTGQSNNEQFF
TRBD1 12 - TRBJ2-1 TRBV27 TGTGCCAGCAAGGGACAGTACAATGAGCAGTTCTTC CASKGQYNEQFF
- 16 - TRBJ2-6 TRBV6-5 TGTGCCAGCAGTTACTCACAGGGCTCCGGGGCCAACGTCCTGACTTTC CASSYSQGSGANVLTF
TRBD1 14 once TRBJ1-1 TRBV27 TGTGCCAGCAGTTTGGGGACAGCGAACACTGAAGCTTTCTTT CASSLGTANTEAFF
TRBD1 15 - TRBJ1-1 TRBV6-5 TGTGCCAGCAGACTTCCGGGACAGTTGAACACTGAAGCTTTCTTT CASRLPGQLNTEAFF
- 18 once TRBJ1-4 TRBV9 TGTGCCAGCAGCGTAGTTAGACAGGCCCGATCAACTAATGAAAAACTGTTTTTT CASSVVRQARSTNEKLFF
- 14 - TRBJ1-4 TRBV7-8 TGTGCCAGCAGCTTAGCGGGGGGTAAAGAAAAACTGTTTTTT CASSLAGGKEKLFF
- 15 few TRBJ2-5 TRBV6-5 TGTGCCAGCACATTAGGCGGGGGCTCGGGGGAGACCCAGTACTTC CASTLGGGSGETQYF
TRBD2 13 - TRBJ2-3 TRBV29-1 TGCAGCGCCCGGGGGGGATACACAGATACGCAGTATTTT CSARGGYTDTQYF
- 15 - TRBJ2-3 TRBV11-2 TGTGCCAGCAGCCCGAGGCGAGTTGCTATCGATACGCAGTATTTT CASSPRRVAIDTQYF
- 15 - TRBJ2-1 TRBV28 TGTGCCAGCAGCCCCAGCGGAGGGTCCTACAATGAGCAGTTCTTC CASSPSGGSYNEQFF
- 15 - TRBJ2-3 TRBV10-3 TGTGCCATCAGTGAGCGGGGACTGAGCACAGATACGCAGTATTTT CAISERGLSTDTQYF
- 15 - TRBJ2-1 TRBV5-5 TGTGCCAGCAGCGTGACAGGCACGCCTTTCGATGAGCAGTTCTTC CASSVTGTPFDEQFF
- 19 - TRBJ1-3 TRBV7-6 TGTGCCAGCAGCCTACAGGGATTGATACATTTGACAAAAGGAAACACCATATATTTT CASSLQGLIHLTKGNTIYF
- 13 once TRBJ2-7 TRBV19 TGTGCCAGTAGTATAGTGCAAGCGAATGAGCAGTACTTC CASSIVQANEQYF
- 14 few TRBJ1-1 TRBV2 TGTGCCAGCAGGCCCAGGGAGGGCAACACTGAAGCTTTCTTT CASRPREGNTEAFF
- 14 - TRBJ2-1 TRBV18 TGTGCCAGCTCACCGCCGGGCGGTAGGGGAGAGCAGTTCTTC CASSPPGGRGEQFF
- 15 - TRBJ2-7 TRBV6-5 TGTGCCAGCAGTTACTCGTGGCAGGGGTCCTACGAGCAGTACTTC CASSYSWQGSYEQYF
TRBD2 16 - TRBJ2-3 TRBV19 TGTGCCAGTAGTGGAATTAGAGCGGGAGTAGGGGATACGCAGTATTTT CASSGIRAGVGDTQYF
TRBD1 16 once TRBJ1-6 TRBV5-4 TGTGCCAGCAGCTCCCAGGGGGGCTCCTATAATTCACCCCTCCACTTT CASSSQGGSYNSPLHF
TRBD1 16 - TRBJ2-2 TRBV2 TGTGCCAGCATATCCCCACAGGGGATGAACACCGGGGAGCTGTTTTTT CASISPQGMNTGELFF
- 15 - TRBJ2-7 TRBV7-2 TGTGCCAGCAGCTTTGGGGGGTCTAGCTCCTACGAGCAGTACTTC CASSFGGSSSYEQYF
TRBD1 14 medium-sized TRBJ2-7 TRBV27 TGTGCCAGCAGTTTACCCGGGACAGGGGCCGAGCAGTACTTC CASSLPGTGAEQYF
- 13 - TRBJ2-3 TRBV24-1 TGTGCCACCAGTGATTCGGGAACCCCGACGCAGTATTTT CATSDSGTPTQYF
- 11 - TRBJ1-2 TRBV6-2/TRBV6-3 TGTGCCAGCAGTTCTTTCTATGGCTACACCTTC CASSSFYGYTF
TRBD2 15 - TRBJ2-1 TRBV6-2/TRBV6-3 TGTGCCAGCAGTATCACTAGCGGGGCCTACAATGAGCAGTTCTTC CASSITSGAYNEQFF